This T cell receptor beta chain stems from a study of blood T cell repertoires in COVID-19. CDR1 is SGHRS, CDR2 YFSETQ, per germline. CDR3 length equals 16 residues. Trimming took off 4 bases at V and 0 bases at J, with 14 bases between the two ends. This table comes from immunoSEQ multiplex PCR, and its TCRdb copy is limited to in-frame clones, with some not included. The repertoire has roughly 320,000 clones, roughly nine tenths of them found once; the top ten carry approximately 2%. The TCR originated in a woman aged 30 to 39 with COVID-19, enrolled during active disease. The V and J genes are TRBV5-1 and TRBJ1-3; no reliable D call. The sample comprised peripheral blood. The CDR3 DNA reads as TGCGCCAGCAGCCCCAATGTACAAAGCTCTGGAAACACCATATATTTT. Amino acid sequence: CASSPNVQSSGNTIYF.